These 21 T cell receptor beta chains were all obtained from the same sample, sequenced in a study of lymphopenia after photon versus proton radiotherapy. Some clones are missing from TCRdb's copy, which holds only in-frame ones; the method was immunoSEQ multiplex PCR. This sample yields roughly 4,400 clones, of which more than 65% are seen a single time; roughly 50% belongs to the top ten. Specimen: peripheral blood, collected from a patient treated with proton-based radiotherapy. These receptors were collected from a man older than 75 with esophageal cancer.

This chain links TRBV11-2 with TRBJ2-3; 11 bases line up with TRBD1. The CDR3 extends over 15 amino acids. Looked up from germline, CDR1 is SGHAT and CDR2 is FQNNGV. J gave up 5 bases and V 5 bases, and 6 bases lay outside the gene matches. As DNA, the CDR3 is TGTGCCAGCAGCCCCGGGGACAGGGGGTTAGATACGCAGTATTTT. This sequence encodes CASSPGDRGLDTQYF.

This sequence joins TRBV27 and TRBJ2-5, with a possible D match to TRBD1 (5 bases). TRBJ2-7 matches the DNA end more closely, so the J call is doubtful. Germline V CDR1 and CDR2: MNHEY, SMNVEV (reference sequence). This CDR3 has 14 residues. CDR3 protein: CASSLIQGAYEQYF. In nucleotides, the CDR3 is TGTGCCAGCAGTTTAATTCAGGGTGCCTACGAGCAGTACTTC.

This clone was observed a single time. The chain employs TRBV6-5 and TRBJ1-2; D is unclear. Germline CDR1 and CDR2: MNHEY and SVGAGI. This CDR3 comprises 14 residues. V lost 2 bases and J 1 base, leaving 8 bases between the germline ends. The CDR3 loop reads CASSYDTGNYGYTF. DNA for the CDR3: TGTGCCAGCAGTTACGACACCGGTAACTATGGCTACACCTTC.

This chain links TRBV27 with TRBJ1-4; TRBD1 agrees at 7 bases. The trim removed 8 bases at V and 8 bases at J, leaving 20 bases unmatched. CDR3 length equals 17 residues. Germline V gene data show CDR1 as MNHEY and CDR2 as SMNVEV (reference sequence). This CDR3 is CASRSDRAGGGEEKLFF. The CDR3 DNA sequence: TGTGCCAGCCGCTCCGACAGGGCAGGGGGGGGTGAGGAAAAACTGTTTTTT.

This chain connects TRBV7-9 to TRBJ2-2, with TRBD1 as a possible D gene (7 bases). Trimming cost V 1 base and J 2 bases, with 14 bases left between them. From germline, CDR1 is SEHNR and CDR2 FQNEAQ (reference sequence). The CDR3 has 17 residues. The CDR3 DNA sequence: TGTGCCAGCAGCTTAGAAGGAGGGGGCGCCAACACCGGGGAGCTGTTTTTT. Encoded protein: CASSLEGGGANTGELFF.

The count of this clone is one. This chain links TRBV5-4 with TRBJ2-1; D gene unclear. The germline V and J ends were trimmed by 2 bases and 9 bases, with 9 bases remaining between them. The CDR3 is 12 amino acids. The germline gives CDR1 SGHNT, CDR2 YYREEE (reference sequence). The CDR3 DNA reads as TGTGCCAGCAGCTTAACATCGGGTGAGCAGTTCTTC. Translated, it gives CASSLTSGEQFF. The variable domain in full, completed from reference TRBV5-4 and TRBJ2-1, reads ETGVTQSPTHLIKTRGQQVTLRCSSQSGHNTVSWYQQALGQGPQFIFQYYREEENGRGNFPPRFSGLQFPNYSSELNVNALELDDSALYLCASSLTSGEQFFGPGTRLTVL.

This clone was counted between two and nine times. The V gene is TRBV7-9, the J gene TRBJ2-7; D gene unclear. V lost 0 bases and J lost 2, with 5 bases in between. This CDR3 contains 13 residues. Per germline, CDR1 SEHNR and CDR2 FQNEAQ (reference sequence). The CDR3 reads CASSLAITYEQYF. The CDR3 nucleotides read TGTGCCAGCAGCTTAGCGATAACCTACGAGCAGTACTTC.

This clone has more than one count but fewer than ten. This chain joins TRBV11-3 and TRBJ1-6, with 12 bases aligning to TRBD1. Germline V lookup: CDR1 SGHNT, CDR2 YENEEA. Trimming cost V 2 bases and J 8 bases; bases outside gene matches: 4. This CDR3 contains 16 residues. The CDR3 reads CASSLLGQGAHSPLHF. In nucleotides, the CDR3 is TGTGCCAGCAGCTTACTGGGACAGGGGGCACATTCACCCCTCCACTTT.

The chain employs TRBV6-5 and TRBJ2-2; 9 positions match TRBD1. This CDR3 region has 13 residues. V was clipped by 7 bases and J by 8 bases; unmatched bases: 5. Germline V CDR1 and CDR2: MNHEY, SVGAGI. CDR3 in amino acids: CASNLQGAGELFF. The CDR3 bases are TGTGCCAGCAACTTACAGGGGGCGGGGGAGCTGTTTTTT.

The genes are TRBV27 and TRBJ1-6; D gene uncertain. Germline V gene data show CDR1 as MNHEY and CDR2 as SMNVEV (reference sequence). CDR3 length: 18 amino acids. V was shortened by 2 bases and J by 7 bases, with 21 bases between the two germline ends. Here the CDR3 reads CASSLVLWGSVNNSPLHF. CDR3 coding DNA: TGTGCCAGCAGTTTAGTGCTTTGGGGTTCCGTTAACAATTCACCCCTCCACTTT.

This clone was detected only once. The chain carries TRBV7-8 and TRBJ1-2, with TRBD1 matching 8 bases. Trimming cost V 3 bases and J 7 bases; bases outside gene matches: 10. Looked up from germline, CDR1 is SGHVS and CDR2 is FQNEAQ. CDR3 length equals 15 residues. The CDR3, as DNA: TGTGCCAGCAGCTTTTATCAGGGGGCGGACCGTGGCTACACCTTC. Translation: CASSFYQGADRGYTF.

The chain has TRBV6-5 and TRBJ1-2; TRBD1 matches 7 bases. V lost 6 bases to trimming and J lost 7 bases; unmatched junction nucleotides: 8. The germline gives CDR1 MNHEY, CDR2 SVGAGI. This CDR3 has 13 residues. In DNA form, the CDR3 reads TGTGCCAGCAGCTACAGGGGAGATGTTGGCTACACCTTC. This gives the protein CASSYRGDVGYTF.

The chain recombines TRBV5-1 with TRBJ2-7; no clear D. The V gene lost 1 base and the J gene lost 3 bases, with 8 bases spanning the gap. CDR3 length equals 13 residues. Per the germline V gene, CDR1 is SGHRS and CDR2 is YFSETQ. CDR3: CASSLSAFYEQYF. The CDR3 bases are TGCGCCAGCAGCTTGTCGGCTTTCTACGAGCAGTACTTC. The whole variable domain, remainder taken from reference TRBV5-1 and TRBJ2-7, is KAGVTQTPRYLIKTRGQQVTLSCSPISGHRSVSWYQQTPGQGLQFLFEYFSETQRNKGNFPGRFSGRQFSNSRSEMNVSTLELGDSALYLCASSLSAFYEQYFGPGTRLTVT.

This clone was counted a single time. This rearrangement joins TRBV5-6 to TRBJ1-1, with no clear D. Germline V gene data show CDR1 as SGHDT and CDR2 as YYEEEE. The CDR3 contains 13 residues. The V end was cut by 4 bases, the J end by 4 bases, with 11 bases between. CDR3 nucleotide sequence: TGTGCCAGCAGCCCGGCCCTAACCACTGAAGCTTTCTTT. Amino acids: CASSPALTTEAFF.

The gene calls are TRBV10-1 and TRBJ2-2, with unresolved D. Germline CDR1 WNHNN, CDR2 SYGVQD (reference sequence). This CDR3 region has 16 residues. Trimming left V 0 bases short and J 0 bases short, with 8 bases between. The chain's CDR3 is CASSESRPANTGELFF. The CDR3 DNA follows: TGCGCCAGCAGTGAGTCTCGCCCCGCGAACACCGGGGAGCTGTTTTTT.

The rearrangement links TRBV7-2 to TRBJ1-3, with 7 nucleotides matching TRBD1. V lost 1 base to trimming and J lost 6 bases; unmatched junction nucleotides: 3. CDR1 and CDR2 from the germline V gene are SGHTA and FQGNSA. The CDR3 runs 14 residues. CDR3 sequence reads: CASSLGGGENTIYF. CDR3 sequence (DNA): TGTGCCAGCAGCTTAGGAGGGGGCGAAAACACCATATATTTT.

CDR3 residues: CASSYSFSGGVFF. CDR3 coding DNA: TGTGCCAGCAGTTACTCCTTCAGCGGGGGGGTTTTCTTC. The rearrangement links TRBV6-5 to TRBJ2-1; 10 positions match TRBD2. This CDR3 region has 13 residues. In germline, CDR1 is MNHEY, CDR2 SVGAGI. Trimming removed 0 bases from V and 16 bases from J; junction bases left unmatched: 6.

DNA of the CDR3: TGTGCCACCAGGGGGGGCAGGGCCGGCAATCAGCCCCAGCATTTT. It encodes CATRGGRAGNQPQHF. The V gene is TRBV15, the J gene TRBJ1-5; maybe TRBD1 (6 bases). Germline V lookup: CDR1 LNHNV, CDR2 YYDKDF (reference sequence). The V and J ends lost 6 bases and 2 bases respectively, with 14 bases between them. This CDR3 comprises 15 residues.

The chain carries TRBV10-3 and TRBJ2-7; 7 bases match TRBD2. Germline CDR1 reads ENHRY; CDR2 reads SYGVKD. The CDR3 is made up of 14 amino acids. Trimming at V came to 8 bases and at J to 0 bases, leaving 7 bases not matched to a gene. This chain's CDR3 is CAIGARGDSYEQYF. CDR3 DNA sequence: TGTGCCATCGGGGCTCGGGGGGACTCCTACGAGCAGTACTTC.

In DNA, the CDR3 is TGCGCCAGCAGTGATGGGCGGACAGGGGGATTCTACGAGCAGTACTTC. Translated, it gives CASSDGRTGGFYEQYF. V gene TRBV10-1 combines with J gene TRBJ2-7; 10 bases line up with TRBD1. CDR1 is WNHNN and CDR2 is SYGVQD in the germline V gene (reference sequence). V shed 3 bases, J shed 3 bases, and the junction held 8 bases outside the gene matches. The CDR3 spans 16 residues.

This clone has just one count. The chain links TRBV6-5 to TRBJ1-5; D gene unclear. The CDR3 runs 13 residues. Trimming shortened V by 5 bases and J by 9 bases, and 14 bases separated the two germline ends. CDR1 is MNHEY, CDR2 SVGAGI, per germline. CDR3 region: CASSPSAALPQHF. As DNA, the CDR3 is TGTGCCAGCAGTCCCTCGGCCGCGTTGCCCCAGCATTTT.